This T cell receptor beta chain is drawn from a study of OX40 agonist ivuxolimab in advanced cancers. Study in general: Participants, 82.7% male, averaged around 64 years of age, ranging from 23 to 79.

This clone has only one observation. TCRdb's copy holds only in-frame clones and misses some; the assay was immunoSEQ multiplex PCR. The sample lists approximately 29,000 clones; 79% were seen once. CDR1 MGHRA and CDR2 YSYEKL come from the germline V gene. Trimming took 0 bases from V and 5 from J, leaving 10 bases between them. This CDR3 contains 14 residues. The clonotype was recovered from an adult with an advanced solid tumor such as melanoma, head and neck, liver or kidney cancer. The starting material was CD4+ or CD8+ T cells sorted from blood, obtained in a trial of the OX40 agonist ivuxolimab. This chain links TRBV4-1 with TRBJ2-5; D uncertain. The DNA for the CDR3 is TGCGCCAGCAGCCAAGACCTATTCATGGAGACCCAGTACTTC. Amino acids: CASSQDLFMETQYF.